This T cell receptor beta chain was obtained from a study of blood T cell repertoires in COVID-19. In the study overall: The origin of the acute and convalescent COVID-19 samples was the United States, Italy and Spain.

Those who participated ranged in age from roughly 18 to 90 years and resided in 24 US areas. The V gene end was trimmed by 8 bases and the J gene end by 13 bases; junction bases not matched to a gene: 8. CDR1 and CDR2 (germline): MDHEN, SYDVKM. The CDR3 runs 11 residues. Assay: immunoSEQ multiplex PCR; the TCRdb copy retains only in-frame clones and omits some. The sample contains 300,000 to 350,000 clones, around nine tenths of which appear only once. This chain joins TRBV28 and TRBJ1-1; 9 bases are a match to TRBD1. This clonotype was sampled from a man aged 25-45 years who had recovered from COVID-19. Sequenced material: PBMCs or T cells enriched from blood (not recorded which). The CDR3 sequence is CASGTGGLVFF. CDR3 in DNA: TGTGCCAGCGGCACAGGGGGCTTAGTTTTCTTT.